Given below is one T cell receptor (beta chain) in context. Its antigen is currently unknown. This CDR3 contains 13 residues. V was shortened by 4 bases and J by 6 bases, with 9 bases between the two germline ends. Germline V gives CDR1 MDHEN, CDR2 SYDVKM. Libraries were prepared by immunoSEQ multiplex PCR; TCRdb keeps only in-frame clonotypes and omits some of them. The table shows roughly 2,300,000 clones, with 85% to 95% occurring only once. This sample is part of a study of shared clonotypes between healthy human individuals. The study's findings and limits: Researchers sampled only blood; tissue repertoires likely differ.

Sequencing input: naive CD4+ T cells from PBMCs. Described subset: CD45RA+ positively selected. The chain links TRBV28 to TRBJ2-2; D gene unclear. The source is a man between 18 and 29 years old in good health. Some clones in this sample may be carry-over from other donors' samples. The CDR3 protein is CASSSRRPGELFF. The CDR3 DNA reads TGTGCCAGCAGTTCCAGAAGGCCCGGGGAGCTGTTTTTT.